These 13 T cell receptor beta chains were all obtained from the same sample, sequenced in a study of blood T cell repertoires in COVID-19. Repertoires were generated with immunoSEQ multiplex PCR, while TCRdb's copy carries only in-frame clones and drops some. The sample contains around 100,000 clones, about four fifths of which appear only once. The sequenced sample was peripheral blood. Receptors originate from a woman of 80 years or more with active or convalescent COVID-19.

CDR3 protein: CASSQGSGRDYGYTF. DNA of the CDR3: TGCGCCAGCAGCCAAGGGTCTGGCAGGGACTATGGCTACACCTTC. The V gene is TRBV4-1, the J gene TRBJ1-2, with D perhaps matching TRBD1 (5 bases). Between the trimmed V and J ends, which lost 1 base and 3 bases, there was a span of 12 bases. The germline V gene has CDR1 MGHRA and CDR2 YSYEKL. The CDR3 extends over 15 amino acids.

The rearrangement links TRBV7-8 to TRBJ1-2; TRBD1 might be the D (6 bases). Germline loops: CDR1 SGHVS, CDR2 FQNEAQ. This CDR3 is built from 14 residues. The V end was cut by 4 bases, the J end by 4 bases, with 13 bases between. The CDR3 sequence is CASSWRGGGYGYTF. The DNA for the CDR3 is TGTGCCAGCAGCTGGAGGGGGGGCGGCTATGGCTACACCTTC.

The chain links TRBV7-8 to TRBJ2-1; D might be TRBD1 (5 bases). Trimming cost V 6 bases and J 0 bases, with 12 bases left between them. The germline gives CDR1 SGHVS, CDR2 FQNEAQ. The CDR3 is made up of 15 amino acids. The CDR3 region has the DNA TGTGCCAGCAGGTTCAGGGCCGCCTCCTACAATGAGCAGTTCTTC. It yields the protein CASRFRAASYNEQFF.

This sequence joins TRBV2 and TRBJ1-5; TRBD1 matches at 10 bases. Germline CDR1 reads SNHLY; CDR2 reads FYNNEI. The CDR3 is 15 residues long. Germline trimming cut 6 bases from V and 6 bases from J; bases unmatched to any gene: 8. This CDR3 reads CASSGTGAQGQPQHF. In nucleotides, the CDR3 is TGTGCCAGCAGCGGGACAGGGGCGCAAGGTCAGCCCCAGCATTTT.

The chain carries TRBV27 and TRBJ1-6, with D possibly TRBD1 on 5 matching bases. CDR3 length: 14 residues. The V end was cut by 6 bases, the J end by 10 bases, with 16 bases between. Germline CDR1 and CDR2: MNHEY and SMNVEV (reference sequence). The CDR3 sequence: CASSSPTGQSPLHF. CDR3 coding DNA: TGTGCCAGCAGCTCTCCCACAGGCCAATCACCCCTCCACTTT.

This sequence joins TRBV19 and TRBJ2-1, with TRBD2 matching 7 bases. The CDR3 sequence is 18 residues long. Germline V gives CDR1 LNHDA, CDR2 SQIVND (reference sequence). The V and J ends lost 2 bases and 0 bases, in that order; junction bases with no gene match: 10. The CDR3: CASSILAGEGGSYNEQFF. As DNA, the CDR3 is TGTGCCAGTAGTATACTCGCGGGAGAGGGAGGCTCCTACAATGAGCAGTTCTTC.

The CDR3 loop is CASSQGVQGYNEQFF. For the CDR3, the DNA is TGCGCCAGCAGCCAAGGGGTCCAGGGTTACAATGAGCAGTTCTTC. J is TRBJ2-1 and V is TRBV4-1; maybe TRBD1 (5 bases). The CDR3 is 15 amino acids. Germline values: CDR1 MGHRA, CDR2 YSYEKL. V was shortened by 1 base and J by 4 bases, with 11 bases between the two germline ends.

The rearrangement uses TRBV9 and TRBJ1-4, with 10 bases identical to TRBD1. This CDR3 is built from 17 residues. The ends lost 3 bases at V and 4 bases at J; junction bases unmatched: 9. Germline V gives CDR1 SGDLS, CDR2 YYNGEE. The CDR3: CASSAWTGGKINEKLFF. In DNA form, the CDR3 reads TGTGCCAGCAGCGCTTGGACAGGGGGGAAGATTAATGAAAAACTGTTTTTT.

This chain joins TRBV6-2 or TRBV6-3 and TRBJ1-5; 9 nucleotides agree with TRBD1. The CDR3 runs to 14 residues. The germline V gene encodes CDR1 MNHEY and CDR2 SVGEGT. V lost 4 bases to trimming and J lost 7 bases; unmatched junction nucleotides: 5. The CDR3 is CASSSGQGWQPQHF. CDR3 coding DNA: TGTGCCAGCAGTTCGGGACAGGGATGGCAGCCCCAGCATTTT.

DNA of the CDR3: TGTGCCAGCAGCCCGAATGGCTTAGGGGAAAACTATGGCTACACCTTC. Translating gives CASSPNGLGENYGYTF. This chain uses TRBV5-8 with TRBJ1-2; D is possibly TRBD1 (5 bases). CDR1 SGHTS and CDR2 YDEGEE come from the germline V gene. This CDR3 is 16 amino acids long. The V and J ends lost 4 bases and 2 bases respectively, with 18 bases between them.

The V call is TRBV5-5, the J call TRBJ2-2; D remains ambiguous. The V and J ends lost 0 bases and 2 bases respectively, with 11 bases between them. Per the germline V gene, CDR1 is SGHKS and CDR2 is YYEKEE (reference sequence). The CDR3 extends over 16 amino acids. The CDR3 coding sequence is TGTGCCAGCAGCTTGGTTGGGCCCGGAAACACCGGGGAGCTGTTTTTT. It translates to CASSLVGPGNTGELFF.

The chain links TRBV19 to TRBJ1-3; D gene ambiguous. In germline, CDR1 is LNHDA, CDR2 SQIVND (reference sequence). V shed 3 bases and J shed 0 bases, with 3 bases lying between them. The length of the CDR3 is 13 residues. The CDR3 region is CASSMSSGNTIYF. In nucleotides, the CDR3 is TGTGCCAGTAGTATGAGCTCTGGAAACACCATATATTTT.

The CDR3 DNA reads TGTGCCAGCAGTCGGGACAGGGCTGGTAATGAAAAACTGTTTTTT. Translation gives CASSRDRAGNEKLFF. V gene TRBV6-5 combines with J gene TRBJ1-4; TRBD1 matches at 9 bases. V was clipped by 5 bases and J by 4 bases; unmatched bases: 5. The germline V gene encodes CDR1 MNHEY and CDR2 SVGAGI. This CDR3 is built from 15 residues.